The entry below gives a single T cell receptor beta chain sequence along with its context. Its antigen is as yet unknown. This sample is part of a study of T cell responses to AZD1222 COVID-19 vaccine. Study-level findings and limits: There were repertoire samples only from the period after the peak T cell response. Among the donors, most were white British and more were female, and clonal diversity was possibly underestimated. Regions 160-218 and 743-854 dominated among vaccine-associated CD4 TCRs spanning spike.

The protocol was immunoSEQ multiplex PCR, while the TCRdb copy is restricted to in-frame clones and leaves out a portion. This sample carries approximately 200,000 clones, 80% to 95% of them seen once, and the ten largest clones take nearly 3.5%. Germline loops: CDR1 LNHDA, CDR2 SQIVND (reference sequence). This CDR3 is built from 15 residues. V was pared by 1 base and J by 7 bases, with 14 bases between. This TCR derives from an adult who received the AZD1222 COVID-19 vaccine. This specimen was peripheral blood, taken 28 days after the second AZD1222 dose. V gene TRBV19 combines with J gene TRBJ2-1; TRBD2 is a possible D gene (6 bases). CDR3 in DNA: TGTGCCAGTAGTATAGCGTCGGGAGTGCGAAATGAGCAGTTCTTC. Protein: CASSIASGVRNEQFF.